This TCR beta chain is from a study of T cells in women clearing cervical HPV infection. The repertoire was sequenced with immunoSEQ multiplex PCR; TCRdb's copy has only in-frame clones and lacks some. The sample's table shows under 45,000 clones. Points on this clone: The observed sequence ends 3 residues before the CDR3 terminus, with the missing tail filled in from the germline J gene.

Germline V CDR1 and CDR2: GTSNPN, SVGIG (reference sequence). Trimming pared 3 bases from V and 5 bases from J, leaving 13 bases between. The CDR3 loop spans 13 amino acids. Sequencing was performed on blood buffy coat. The clonotype was recovered from a woman between 18 and 70 years old with a cervical HPV16 infection that either progressed to CIN3+ or cleared (not recorded which). The chain recombines TRBV30 with TRBJ1-1, with a tentative D call TRBD1 (6 bases). Partial CDR3 DNA: TGTGCCTGGAGACAGGGTCGGCAAACTGAA. Residues: CAWRQGRQTE. The CDR3 in its entirety is CAWRQGRQTEAFF.